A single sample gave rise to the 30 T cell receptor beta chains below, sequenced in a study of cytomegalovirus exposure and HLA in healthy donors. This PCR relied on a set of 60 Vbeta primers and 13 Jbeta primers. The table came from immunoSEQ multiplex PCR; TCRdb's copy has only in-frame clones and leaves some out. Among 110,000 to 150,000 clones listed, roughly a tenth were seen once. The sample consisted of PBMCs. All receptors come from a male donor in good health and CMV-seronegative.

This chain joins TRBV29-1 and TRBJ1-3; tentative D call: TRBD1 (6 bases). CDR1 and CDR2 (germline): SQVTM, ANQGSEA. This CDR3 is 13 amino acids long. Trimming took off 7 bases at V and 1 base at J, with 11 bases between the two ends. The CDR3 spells CSGTDFSGNTIYF. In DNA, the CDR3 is TGCAGCGGGACAGACTTTTCTGGAAACACCATATATTTT.

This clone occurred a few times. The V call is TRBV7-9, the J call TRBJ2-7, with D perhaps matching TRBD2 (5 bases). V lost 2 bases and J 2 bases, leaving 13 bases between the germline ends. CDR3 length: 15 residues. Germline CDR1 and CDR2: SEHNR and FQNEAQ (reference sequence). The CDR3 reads CASSLPGGFPYEQYF. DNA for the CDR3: TGTGCCAGCAGCTTACCCGGAGGCTTCCCCTACGAGCAGTACTTC.

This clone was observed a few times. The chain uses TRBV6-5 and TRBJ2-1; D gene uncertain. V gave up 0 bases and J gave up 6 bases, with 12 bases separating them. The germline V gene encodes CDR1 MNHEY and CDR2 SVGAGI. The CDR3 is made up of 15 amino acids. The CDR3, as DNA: TGTGCCAGCAGTTACTCGATTGACTTAACCAATGAGCAGTTCTTC. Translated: CASSYSIDLTNEQFF.

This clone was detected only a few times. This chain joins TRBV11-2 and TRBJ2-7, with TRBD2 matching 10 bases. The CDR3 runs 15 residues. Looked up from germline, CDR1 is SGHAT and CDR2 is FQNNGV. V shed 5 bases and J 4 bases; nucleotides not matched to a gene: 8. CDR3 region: CASSLPSGSGYEQYF. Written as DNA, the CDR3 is TGTGCCAGCAGCCTCCCTAGCGGGAGTGGTTACGAGCAGTACTTC.

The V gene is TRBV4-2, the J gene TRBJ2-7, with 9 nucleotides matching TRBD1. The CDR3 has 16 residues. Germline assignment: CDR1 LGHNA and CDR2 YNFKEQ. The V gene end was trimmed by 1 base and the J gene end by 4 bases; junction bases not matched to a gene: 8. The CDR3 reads CASSQVVGQGTYEQYF. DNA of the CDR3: TGTGCCAGCAGCCAAGTAGTGGGACAGGGTACTTACGAGCAGTACTTC.

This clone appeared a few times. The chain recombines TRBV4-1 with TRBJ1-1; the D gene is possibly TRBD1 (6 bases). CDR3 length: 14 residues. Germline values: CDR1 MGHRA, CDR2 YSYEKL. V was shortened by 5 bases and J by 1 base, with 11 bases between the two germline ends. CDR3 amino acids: CASSGLTGNTEAFF. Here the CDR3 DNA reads TGCGCCAGCAGCGGGTTGACAGGGAACACTGAAGCTTTCTTT.

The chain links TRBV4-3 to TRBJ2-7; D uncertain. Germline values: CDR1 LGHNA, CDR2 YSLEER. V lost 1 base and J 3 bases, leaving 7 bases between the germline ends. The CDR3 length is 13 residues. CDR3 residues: CASSQALNYEQYF. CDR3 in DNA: TGCGCCAGCAGCCAAGCCCTAAACTACGAGCAGTACTTC.

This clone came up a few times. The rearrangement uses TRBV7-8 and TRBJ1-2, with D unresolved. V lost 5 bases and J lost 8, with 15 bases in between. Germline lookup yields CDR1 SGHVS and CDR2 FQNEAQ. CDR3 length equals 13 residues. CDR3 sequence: CASSRLQLEGYTF. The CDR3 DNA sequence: TGTGCCAGCAGCCGACTTCAACTCGAGGGCTACACCTTC.

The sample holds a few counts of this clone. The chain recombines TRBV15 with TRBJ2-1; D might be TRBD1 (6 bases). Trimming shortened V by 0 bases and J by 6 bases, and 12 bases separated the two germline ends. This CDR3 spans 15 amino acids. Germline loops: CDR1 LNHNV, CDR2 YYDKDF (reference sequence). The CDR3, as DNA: TGTGCCACCAGCAGAGAGCAGGGGCCTAGCAATGAGCAGTTCTTC. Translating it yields CATSREQGPSNEQFF.

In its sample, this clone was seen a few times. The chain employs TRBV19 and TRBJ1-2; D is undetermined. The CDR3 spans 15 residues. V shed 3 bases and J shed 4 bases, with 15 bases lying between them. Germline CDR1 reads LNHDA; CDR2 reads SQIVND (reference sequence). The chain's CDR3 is CASSMSDNPFYGYTF. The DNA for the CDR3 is TGTGCCAGTAGTATGTCCGACAATCCTTTCTATGGCTACACCTTC.

CDR3 sequence: CASSRLLTPQGGGNEQFF. DNA of the CDR3: TGCGCCAGCAGCCGATTACTGACTCCACAGGGAGGGGGCAATGAGCAGTTCTTC. The chain recombines TRBV4-1 with TRBJ2-1; a weak D match, TRBD2 (7 bases). The CDR3 contains 18 residues. V lost 4 bases and J lost 6, with 25 bases in between. Germline assignment: CDR1 MGHRA and CDR2 YSYEKL.

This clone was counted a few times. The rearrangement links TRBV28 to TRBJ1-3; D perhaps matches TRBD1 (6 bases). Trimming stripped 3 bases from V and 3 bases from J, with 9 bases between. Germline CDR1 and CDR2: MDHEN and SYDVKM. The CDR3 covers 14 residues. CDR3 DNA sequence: TGTGCCAGCAGTTTTCGACAGGTTGGAAACACCATATATTTT. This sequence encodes CASSFRQVGNTIYF. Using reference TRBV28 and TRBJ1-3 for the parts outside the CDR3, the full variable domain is DVKVTQSSRYLVKRTGEKVFLECVQDMDHENMFWYRQDPGLGLRLIYFSYDVKMKEKGDIPEGYSVSREKKERFSLILESASTNQTSMYLCASSFRQVGNTIYFGEGSWLTVV.

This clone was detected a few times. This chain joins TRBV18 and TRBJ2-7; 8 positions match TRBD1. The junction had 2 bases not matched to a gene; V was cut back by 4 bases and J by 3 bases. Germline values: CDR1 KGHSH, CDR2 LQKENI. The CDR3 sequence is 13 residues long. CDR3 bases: TGTGCCAGCTCACAGGGACAGGACTACGAGCAGTACTTC. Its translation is CASSQGQDYEQYF.

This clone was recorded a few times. CDR3 amino acids: CASSSQGVGRAFF. Written as DNA, the CDR3 is TGTGCCAGCAGCTCACAGGGAGTAGGAAGAGCTTTCTTT. The chain links TRBV5-4 to TRBJ1-1, with D tentatively TRBD1 (6 bases). The CDR3 runs to 13 residues. Germline V CDR1 and CDR2: SGHNT, YYREEE (reference sequence). V was shortened by 3 bases and J by 10 bases, with 16 bases between the two germline ends. The full variable domain, its missing parts supplied by reference TRBV5-4 and TRBJ1-1, is ETGVTQSPTHLIKTRGQQVTLRCSSQSGHNTVSWYQQALGQGPQFIFQYYREEENGRGNFPPRFSGLQFPNYSSELNVNALELDDSALYLCASSSQGVGRAFFGQGTRLTVV.

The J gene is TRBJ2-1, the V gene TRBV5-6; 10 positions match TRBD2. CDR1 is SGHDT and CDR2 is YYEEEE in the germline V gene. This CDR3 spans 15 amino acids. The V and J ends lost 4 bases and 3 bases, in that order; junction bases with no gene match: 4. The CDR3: CASSTGLAVYNEQFF. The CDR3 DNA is TGTGCCAGCAGCACAGGACTAGCGGTCTACAATGAGCAGTTCTTC.

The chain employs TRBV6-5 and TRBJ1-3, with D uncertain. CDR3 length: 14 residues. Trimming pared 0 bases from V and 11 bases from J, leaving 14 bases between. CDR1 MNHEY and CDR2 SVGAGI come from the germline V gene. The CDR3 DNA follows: TGTGCCAGCAGTTACTCCGGCGGTATACAATCCATATATTTT. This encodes CASSYSGGIQSIYF.

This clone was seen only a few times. The CDR3, as DNA: TGTGCCATCACGAGTGGTCGGACAGTGCCGGTTGAAGCTTTCTTT. This sequence encodes CAITSGRTVPVEAFF. This chain links TRBV10-3 with TRBJ1-1; perhaps TRBD1 as D (6 bases). The V end lost 7 bases, the J end lost 7 bases, and 22 bases lay between the germline ends. CDR3 size: 15 residues. Germline assignment: CDR1 ENHRY and CDR2 SYGVKD.

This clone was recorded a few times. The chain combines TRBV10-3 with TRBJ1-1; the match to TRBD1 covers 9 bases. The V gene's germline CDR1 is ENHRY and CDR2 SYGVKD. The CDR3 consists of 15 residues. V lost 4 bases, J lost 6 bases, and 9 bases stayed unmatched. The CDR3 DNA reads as TGTGCCATCAGTGGTTCGGACAGGGGAGGCGCTGAAGCTTTCTTT. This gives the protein CAISGSDRGGAEAFF.

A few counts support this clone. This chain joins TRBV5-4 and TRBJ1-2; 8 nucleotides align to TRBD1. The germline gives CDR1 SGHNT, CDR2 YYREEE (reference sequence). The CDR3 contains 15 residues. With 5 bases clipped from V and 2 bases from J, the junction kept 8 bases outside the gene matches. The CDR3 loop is CASSYSGTGNYGYTF. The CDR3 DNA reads TGTGCCAGCAGTTACTCCGGGACAGGCAACTATGGCTACACCTTC.

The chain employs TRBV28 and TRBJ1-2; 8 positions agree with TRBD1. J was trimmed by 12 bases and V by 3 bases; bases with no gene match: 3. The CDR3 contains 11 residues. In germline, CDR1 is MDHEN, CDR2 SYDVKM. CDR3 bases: TGTGCCAGCAGTTTTCAGGGGGCGAACACCTTC. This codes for CASSFQGANTF.

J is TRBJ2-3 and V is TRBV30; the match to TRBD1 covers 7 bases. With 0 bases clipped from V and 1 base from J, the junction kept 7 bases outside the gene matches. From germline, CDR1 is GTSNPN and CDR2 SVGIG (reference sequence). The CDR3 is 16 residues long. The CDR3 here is CAWSVRLGQCTDTQYF. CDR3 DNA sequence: TGTGCCTGGAGTGTTCGGCTGGGACAGTGCACAGATACGCAGTATTTT.

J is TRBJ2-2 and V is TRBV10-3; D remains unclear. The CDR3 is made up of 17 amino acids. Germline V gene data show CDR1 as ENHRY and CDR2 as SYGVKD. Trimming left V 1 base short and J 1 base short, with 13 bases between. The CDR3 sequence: CAISELGLEVNTGELFF. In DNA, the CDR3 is TGTGCCATCAGTGAGTTAGGCCTAGAAGTGAACACCGGGGAGCTGTTTTTT.

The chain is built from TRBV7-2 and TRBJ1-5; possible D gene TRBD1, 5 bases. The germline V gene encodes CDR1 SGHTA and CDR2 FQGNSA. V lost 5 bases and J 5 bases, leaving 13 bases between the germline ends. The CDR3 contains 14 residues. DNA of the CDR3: TGTGCCAGCAGCCCCGACAGTCATTATCAGCCCCAGCATTTT. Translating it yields CASSPDSHYQPQHF.

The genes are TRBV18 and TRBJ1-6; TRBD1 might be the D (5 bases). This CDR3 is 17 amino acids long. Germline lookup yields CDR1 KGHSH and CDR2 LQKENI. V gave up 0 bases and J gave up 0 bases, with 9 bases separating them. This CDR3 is CASSPPQGSSYNSPLHF. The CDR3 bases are TGTGCCAGCTCACCACCTCAGGGCAGCTCCTATAATTCACCCCTCCACTTT.

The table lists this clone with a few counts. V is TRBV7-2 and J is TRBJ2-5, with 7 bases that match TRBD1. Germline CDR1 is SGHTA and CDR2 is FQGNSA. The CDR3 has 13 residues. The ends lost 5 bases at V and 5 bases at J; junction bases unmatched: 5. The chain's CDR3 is CASSVRQGETQYF. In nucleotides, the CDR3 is TGTGCCAGCAGCGTAAGACAGGGTGAGACCCAGTACTTC. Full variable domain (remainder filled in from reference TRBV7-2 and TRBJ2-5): GAGVSQSPSNKVTEKGKDVELRCDPISGHTALYWYRQSLGQGLEFLIYFQGNSAPDKSGLPSDRFSAERTGGSVSTLTIQRTQQEDSAVYLCASSVRQGETQYFGPGTRLLVL.

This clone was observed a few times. CDR3 DNA: TGTGCCAGCAGCGAGGGGCCAGATACGCAGTATTTT. It yields the protein CASSEGPDTQYF. The chain has TRBV9 and TRBJ2-3; D perhaps matches TRBD1 (5 bases). The CDR3 covers 12 residues. Germline V gene sequence: CDR1 SGDLS, CDR2 YYNGEE. V was cut by 3 bases and J by 4 bases, with 6 bases left in between.

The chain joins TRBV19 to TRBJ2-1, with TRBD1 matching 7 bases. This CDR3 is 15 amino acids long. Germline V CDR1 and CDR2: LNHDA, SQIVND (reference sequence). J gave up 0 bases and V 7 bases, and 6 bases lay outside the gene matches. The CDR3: CASIATGRSYNEQFF. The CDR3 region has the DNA TGTGCCAGTATAGCGACAGGGCGCTCCTACAATGAGCAGTTCTTC.

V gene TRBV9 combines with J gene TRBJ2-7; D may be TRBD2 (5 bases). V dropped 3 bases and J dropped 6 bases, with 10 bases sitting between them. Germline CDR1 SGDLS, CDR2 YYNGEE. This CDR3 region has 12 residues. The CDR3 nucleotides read TGTGCCAGCAGCGCTACCCGGGGCGAGCAGTACTTC. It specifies CASSATRGEQYF.

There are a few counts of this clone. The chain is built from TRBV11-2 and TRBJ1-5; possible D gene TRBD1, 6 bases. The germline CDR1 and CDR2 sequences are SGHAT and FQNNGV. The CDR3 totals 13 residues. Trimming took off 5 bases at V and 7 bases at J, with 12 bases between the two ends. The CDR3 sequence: CASSQGSFQPQHF. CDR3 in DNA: TGTGCCAGCAGCCAGGGGAGTTTCCAGCCCCAGCATTTT.

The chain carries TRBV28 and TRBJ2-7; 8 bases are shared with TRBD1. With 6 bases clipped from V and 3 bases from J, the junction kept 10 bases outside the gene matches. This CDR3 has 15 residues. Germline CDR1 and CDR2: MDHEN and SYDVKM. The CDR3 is CASRDMGQAIYEQYF. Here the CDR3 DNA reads TGTGCCAGCAGAGACATGGGACAGGCGATCTACGAGCAGTACTTC.